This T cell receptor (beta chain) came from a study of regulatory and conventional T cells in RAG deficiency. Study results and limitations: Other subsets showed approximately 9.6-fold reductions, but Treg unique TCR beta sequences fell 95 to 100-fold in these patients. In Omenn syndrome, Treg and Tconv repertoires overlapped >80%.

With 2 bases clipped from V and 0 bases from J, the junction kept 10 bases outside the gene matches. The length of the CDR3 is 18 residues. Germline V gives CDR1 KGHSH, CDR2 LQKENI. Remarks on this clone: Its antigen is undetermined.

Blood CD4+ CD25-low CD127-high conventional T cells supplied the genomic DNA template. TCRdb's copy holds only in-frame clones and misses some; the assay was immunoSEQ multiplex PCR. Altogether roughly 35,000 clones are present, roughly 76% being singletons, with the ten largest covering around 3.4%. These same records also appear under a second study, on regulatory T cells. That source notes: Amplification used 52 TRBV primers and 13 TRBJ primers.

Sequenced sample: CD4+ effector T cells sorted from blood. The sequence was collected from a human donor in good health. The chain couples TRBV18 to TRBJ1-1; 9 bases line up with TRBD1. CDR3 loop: CASSPNAGTGFVNTEAFF. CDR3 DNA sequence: TGTGCCAGCTCACCAAATGCGGGGACAGGGTTCGTGAACACTGAAGCTTTCTTT.